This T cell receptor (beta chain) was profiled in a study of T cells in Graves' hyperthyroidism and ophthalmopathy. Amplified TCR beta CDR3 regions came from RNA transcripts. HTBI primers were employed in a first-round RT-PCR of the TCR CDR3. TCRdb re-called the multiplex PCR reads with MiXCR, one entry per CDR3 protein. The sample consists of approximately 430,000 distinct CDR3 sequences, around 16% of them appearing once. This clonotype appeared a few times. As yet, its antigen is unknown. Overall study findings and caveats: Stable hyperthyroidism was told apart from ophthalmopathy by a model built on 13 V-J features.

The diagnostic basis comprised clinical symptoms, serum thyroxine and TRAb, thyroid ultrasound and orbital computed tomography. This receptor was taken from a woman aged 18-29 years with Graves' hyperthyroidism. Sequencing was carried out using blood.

The CDR3 DNA is TGTGCCAGCAGCTTGGAAGCGGGGGGGCCGATGATCCAGTTCTTC. The encoded protein is CASSLEAGGPMIQFF. The V gene is TRBV5-4, the J gene TRBJ2-1; 10 bases fit TRBD2. Germline CDR1 SGHNT, CDR2 YYREEE (reference sequence). The CDR3 loop spans 15 amino acids. The junction had 10 bases not matched to a gene; V was cut back by 0 bases and J by 13 bases.